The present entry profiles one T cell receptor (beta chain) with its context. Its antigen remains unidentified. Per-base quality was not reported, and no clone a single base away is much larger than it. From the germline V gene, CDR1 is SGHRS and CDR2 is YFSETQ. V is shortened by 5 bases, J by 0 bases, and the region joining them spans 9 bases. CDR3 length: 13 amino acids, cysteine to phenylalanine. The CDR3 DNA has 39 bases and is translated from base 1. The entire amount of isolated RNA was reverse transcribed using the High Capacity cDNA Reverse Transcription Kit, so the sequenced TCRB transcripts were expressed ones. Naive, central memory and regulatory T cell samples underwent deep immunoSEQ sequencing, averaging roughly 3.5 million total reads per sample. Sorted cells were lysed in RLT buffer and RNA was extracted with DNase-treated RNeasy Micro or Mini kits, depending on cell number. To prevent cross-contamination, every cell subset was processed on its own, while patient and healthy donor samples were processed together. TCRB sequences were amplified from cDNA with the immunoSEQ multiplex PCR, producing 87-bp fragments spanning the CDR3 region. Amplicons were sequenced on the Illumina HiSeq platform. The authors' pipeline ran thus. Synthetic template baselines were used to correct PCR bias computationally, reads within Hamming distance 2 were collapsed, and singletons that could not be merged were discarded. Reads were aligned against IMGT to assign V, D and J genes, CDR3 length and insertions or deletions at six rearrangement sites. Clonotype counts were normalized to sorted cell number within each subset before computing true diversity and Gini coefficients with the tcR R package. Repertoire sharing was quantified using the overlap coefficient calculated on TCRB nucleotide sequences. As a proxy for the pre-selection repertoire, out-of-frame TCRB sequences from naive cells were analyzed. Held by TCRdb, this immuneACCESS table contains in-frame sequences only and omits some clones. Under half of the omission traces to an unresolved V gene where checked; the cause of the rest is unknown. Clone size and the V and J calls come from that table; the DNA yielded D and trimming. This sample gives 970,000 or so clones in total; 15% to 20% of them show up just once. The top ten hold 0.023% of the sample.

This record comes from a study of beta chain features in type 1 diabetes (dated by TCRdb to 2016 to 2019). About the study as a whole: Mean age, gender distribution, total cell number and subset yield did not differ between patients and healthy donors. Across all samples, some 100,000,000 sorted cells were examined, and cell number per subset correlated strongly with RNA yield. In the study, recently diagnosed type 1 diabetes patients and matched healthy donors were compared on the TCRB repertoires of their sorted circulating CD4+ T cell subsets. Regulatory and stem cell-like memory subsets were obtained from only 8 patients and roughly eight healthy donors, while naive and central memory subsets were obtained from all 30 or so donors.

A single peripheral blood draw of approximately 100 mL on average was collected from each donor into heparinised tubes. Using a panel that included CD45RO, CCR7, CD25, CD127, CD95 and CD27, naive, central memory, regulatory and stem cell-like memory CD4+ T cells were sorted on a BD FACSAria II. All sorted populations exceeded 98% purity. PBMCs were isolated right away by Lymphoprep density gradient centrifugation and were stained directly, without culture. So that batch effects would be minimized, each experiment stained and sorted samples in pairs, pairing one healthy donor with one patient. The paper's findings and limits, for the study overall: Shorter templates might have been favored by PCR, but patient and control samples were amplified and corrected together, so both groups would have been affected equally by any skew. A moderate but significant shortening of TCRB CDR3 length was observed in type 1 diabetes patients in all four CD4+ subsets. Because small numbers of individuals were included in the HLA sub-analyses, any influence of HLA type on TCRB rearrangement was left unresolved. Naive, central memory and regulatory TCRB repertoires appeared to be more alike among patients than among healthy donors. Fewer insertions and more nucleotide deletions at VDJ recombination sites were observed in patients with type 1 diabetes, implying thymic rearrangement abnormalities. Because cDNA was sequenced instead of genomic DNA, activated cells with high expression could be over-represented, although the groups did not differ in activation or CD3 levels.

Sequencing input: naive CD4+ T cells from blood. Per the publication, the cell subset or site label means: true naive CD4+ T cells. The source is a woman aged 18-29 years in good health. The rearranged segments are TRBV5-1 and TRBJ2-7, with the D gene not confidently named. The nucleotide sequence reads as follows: TGCGCCAGCAGGCTTGATAGCTCCTACGAGCAGTACTTC. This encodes CASRLDSSYEQYF.